The present T cell receptor beta chain was sequenced within a study of T cell repertoires in cytomegalovirus infection. General study results and limits: Dominating the ex vivo response were HLA-C-restricted CMV-specific TCR beta clonotypes.

In regard to this clonotype: Antigen unknown.

The CDR3 contains 13 residues. Germline lookup yields CDR1 SGHVS and CDR2 FQNEAQ. Trimming pared 3 bases from V and 4 bases from J, leaving 9 bases between. MiXCR, run by TCRdb on the reads, gives a single entry per CDR3 protein. The sample has under 150,000 distinct CDR3 sequences; 8% to 9% are singletons. The rearrangement joins TRBV7-8 to TRBJ1-2; D possibly corresponds to TRBD1 (5 bases). The source material was PBMCs. The clonotype comes from a human donor in good health (CMV status not recorded). Some clones in this sample may be carry-over from other donors' samples. Here the CDR3 reads CASSLTESYGYTF. CDR3 DNA sequence: TGTGCCAGCAGCTTGACAGAATCCTATGGCTACACCTTC.